Following are 16 T cell receptor beta chains from one sample sequenced in a study of T cells in Graves' hyperthyroidism and ophthalmopathy. Amplified TCR beta CDR3 regions derived from RNA transcripts. HTBI primers were employed in a first-round RT-PCR of the TCR CDR3. Via MiXCR, TCRdb re-called the multiplex PCR reads, giving one row per CDR3 protein. The sample holds approximately 100,000 distinct CDR3 sequences, roughly 47% seen once. The sequenced sample was blood. The receptors originated from a man aged 35 to 55 with Graves' hyperthyroidism.

This clonotype has at least ten counts. This chain connects TRBV4-1 to TRBJ1-3; D unclear. Germline-derived CDR1 and CDR2 are MGHRA and YSYEKL. Trimming removed 4 bases at V and 3 bases at J, with 7 bases between. This CDR3 comprises 13 residues. The CDR3 DNA follows: TGCGCCAGCAGCCGAGGAGGTGGAAACACCATATATTTT. Encoded protein: CASSRGGGNTIYF.

A remark on this clonotype: One end of the junction varies from germline; a read error may be responsible. The V and J genes are TRBV7-7 and TRBJ2-5; D is uncertain. This CDR3 is 12 amino acids long. Germline V gene sequence: CDR1 SSHAT, CDR2 FNYEAQ (reference sequence). In nucleotides, the CDR3 is TGTGCTAGCAGACGGGACCAAGAGACCCAGTACTTC. This gives the protein CASRRDQETQYF.

The genes are TRBV5-8 and TRBJ2-3; TRBD1 is a possible D gene (6 bases). Germline loops: CDR1 SGHTS, CDR2 YDEGEE. Between the trimmed V and J ends, which lost 9 bases and 2 bases, there was a span of 25 bases. The CDR3 runs to 17 residues. The CDR3 loop is CATPPYRVSVITDTQYF. As DNA, the CDR3 is TGTGCCACCCCGCCATACAGGGTGTCGGTAATCACAGATACGCAGTATTTT.

This clonotype was detected a few times. An end of the junction differs from the germline gene, which may be a read error. The chain carries TRBV5-4 and TRBJ2-3; D assignment may be TRBD1 or TRBD2 (5 bases each). The germline CDR1 and CDR2 sequences are SGHNT and YYREEE (reference sequence). The CDR3 has 15 amino acids. The DNA for the CDR3 is TGTGCCAGCAGCCCCCGAGGGGCCTGGCCAGATATGCAGTATTTT. Translation: CASSPRGAWPDMQYF.

Notes on this clonotype: One base away lies a much larger clone, so this may be a sequencing read error. The chain links TRBV7-2 to TRBJ2-5; maybe TRBD2 (7 bases). This CDR3 region has 16 residues. The germline CDR1 and CDR2 sequences are SGHTA and FQGNSA. Trimming cost V 4 bases and J 4 bases, with 19 bases left between them. For the CDR3, the DNA is TGTGCCAGCAGCTCTAGGGGGGGACTTGTAGGAGAGACCCAGTACTTC. The encoded protein is CASSSRGGLVGETQYF.

This chain joins TRBV12-3 or TRBV12-4 and TRBJ1-2; D unresolved. The V end was cut by 2 bases, the J end by 9 bases, with 16 bases between. The CDR3 has 14 amino acids. CDR3 in amino acids: CASSLKRADSSYTF. Written as DNA, the CDR3 is TGTGCCAGCAGTTTAAAGAGGGCAGACTCGAGCTACACCTTC.

In this sample, this clonotype turned up many times. The J gene is TRBJ2-7, the V gene TRBV7-2, with D perhaps given as TRBD1 or TRBD2 (5 bases each). CDR3 length: 13 residues. Between the trimmed V and J ends, which lost 5 bases and 2 bases, there was a span of 10 bases. Germline V lookup: CDR1 SGHTA, CDR2 FQGNSA. CDR3 sequence (DNA): TGTGCCAGCAGCCCCCCGGGGCCCTACGAGCAGTACTTC. Protein product: CASSPPGPYEQYF.

Of note for this clonotype: The conserved closing phenylalanine or tryptophan is absent in this CDR3, likely reflecting a read error. The limits of the CDR3 on the DNA are not certain, so only TCRdb's listed CDR3 is given. CDR3 region: CASSSVNRG. V is TRBV7-2 and J is TRBJ1-5; the DNA was not used to check the table's D call, TRBD1. Germline CDR1 reads SGHTA; CDR2 reads FQGNSA. Counting both end residues, the CDR3 totals 9 amino acids.

In this sample, this clonotype turned up many times. The chain joins TRBV5-5 to TRBJ2-5; 7 bases line up with TRBD1. J gave up 2 bases and V 4 bases, and 2 bases lay outside the gene matches. CDR1 and CDR2 from the germline V gene are SGHKS and YYEKEE (reference sequence). CDR3 length: 13 residues. The CDR3 loop is CASSQTGQETQYF. The CDR3 region has the DNA TGTGCCAGCAGCCAGACAGGGCAAGAGACCCAGTACTTC.

V usage is TRBV24-1 and J usage is TRBJ1-1; a weak D match, TRBD1 (6 bases). Per germline, CDR1 KGHDR and CDR2 SFDVKD. The CDR3 runs 15 residues. V gave up 6 bases and J gave up 1 base, with 14 bases separating them. CDR3 DNA sequence: TGTGCCACCAGTTTAGTGGGACAAGGGAACACTGAAGCTTTCTTT. It specifies CATSLVGQGNTEAFF.

The chain employs TRBV20-1 and TRBJ2-7; perhaps D is TRBD1 or TRBD2 (5 bases each). Per the germline V gene, CDR1 is DFQATT and CDR2 is SNEGSKA (reference sequence). The CDR3 totals 14 residues. Trimming shortened V by 5 bases and J by 9 bases, and 23 bases separated the two germline ends. CDR3 sequence: CSAWDVAGTETQYF. Written as DNA, the CDR3 is TGCAGTGCTTGGGACGTGGCGGGCACAGAGACGCAGTACTTC.

The rearrangement links TRBV29-1 to TRBJ2-1; 8 positions agree with TRBD2. The V and J ends lost 6 bases and 0 bases, in that order; junction bases with no gene match: 4. CDR1 and CDR2 (germline): SQVTM, ANQGSEA. The CDR3 sequence is 14 residues long. This CDR3 reads CSVLAGTSYNEQFF. The CDR3 nucleotides read TGCAGCGTCTTAGCGGGGACCTCCTACAATGAGCAGTTCTTC.

This clonotype was picked up a small number of times. The rearrangement joins TRBV6-1 to TRBJ2-3; 9 nucleotides line up with TRBD2. Trimming removed 6 bases from V and 5 bases from J; junction bases left unmatched: 9. CDR3 length: 15 residues. Germline CDR1 and CDR2: MNHNS and SASEGT. The CDR3 DNA reads TGTGCCAGCAGGGGGACTAGCAGGGGGGGAGATACGCAGTATTTT. This encodes CASRGTSRGGDTQYF.

This clonotype was counted once. The chain uses TRBV5-6 and TRBJ2-2; D possibly uses TRBD1 or TRBD2 (5 bases each). This CDR3 has 15 amino acids. Trimming stripped 0 bases from V and 5 bases from J, with 11 bases between. The germline V gene encodes CDR1 SGHDT and CDR2 YYEEEE. DNA for the CDR3: TGTGCCAGCAGCTTGGCCGGGGCGGAGACCGGGGAGCTGTTTTTT. Translation: CASSLAGAETGELFF.

V gene TRBV4-3 combines with J gene TRBJ1-3; D is perhaps TRBD1 (6 bases). The CDR3 loop spans 18 amino acids. CDR1 is LGHNA and CDR2 is YSLEER in the germline V gene. V lost 1 base and J lost 1, with 17 bases in between. CDR3 amino acids: CASSQVSTRGISGNTIYF. As DNA, the CDR3 is TGCGCCAGCAGCCAAGTCAGTACCAGGGGAATTTCTGGAAACACCATATATTTT.

This clonotype was seen repeatedly, ten times or more. The chain combines TRBV7-2 with TRBJ2-2, with 7 nucleotides matching TRBD2. Per germline, CDR1 SGHTA and CDR2 FQGNSA. The ends lost 5 bases at V and 4 bases at J; junction bases unmatched: 10. CDR3 size: 16 residues. The CDR3 DNA reads TGTGCCAGCAGCGTCTTTGGACTAGTCGGCACCGGGGAGCTGTTTTTT. Its translation is CASSVFGLVGTGELFF.